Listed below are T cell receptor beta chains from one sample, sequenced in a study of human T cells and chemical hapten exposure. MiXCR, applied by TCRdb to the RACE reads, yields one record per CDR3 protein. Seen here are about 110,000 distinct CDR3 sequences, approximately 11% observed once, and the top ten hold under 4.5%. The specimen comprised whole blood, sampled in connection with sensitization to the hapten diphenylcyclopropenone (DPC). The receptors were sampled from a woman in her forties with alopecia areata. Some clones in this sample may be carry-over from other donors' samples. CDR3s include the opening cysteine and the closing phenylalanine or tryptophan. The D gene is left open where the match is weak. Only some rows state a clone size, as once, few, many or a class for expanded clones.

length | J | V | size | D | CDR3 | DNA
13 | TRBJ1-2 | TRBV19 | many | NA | CASSMRRGYGYTF | TGTGCCAGTAGTATGCGCAGGGGTTATGGCTACACCTTC
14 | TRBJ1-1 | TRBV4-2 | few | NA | CASSHSQELPEAFF | TGTGCCAGCAGCCACTCCCAGGAATTACCTGAAGCTTTCTTT
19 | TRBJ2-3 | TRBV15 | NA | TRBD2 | CATSREQYGLAGGTDTQYF | TGTGCCACCAGCAGAGAACAATACGGACTAGCGGGGGGCACAGATACGCAGTATTTT
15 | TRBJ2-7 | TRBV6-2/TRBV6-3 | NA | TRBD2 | CASSYIPSGSYEQYF | TGTGCCAGCAGTTACATCCCTAGCGGGAGCTACGAGCAGTACTTC
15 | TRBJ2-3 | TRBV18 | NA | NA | CASSPTSGDTDTQYF | TGTGCCAGCTCACCAACCTCCGGGGACACAGATACGCAGTATTTT
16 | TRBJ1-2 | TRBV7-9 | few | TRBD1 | CASSSDRDRGGYGYTF | TGTGCCAGCAGCTCGGACCGGGACAGGGGAGGCTATGGCTACACCTTC
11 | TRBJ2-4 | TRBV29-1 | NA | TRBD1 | CSIDRGDIQYF | TGCAGCATAGACAGGGGGGACATTCAGTACTTC
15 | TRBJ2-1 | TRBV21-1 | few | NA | CASSKGLAGVGEQFF | TGTGCCAGCAGCAAAGGGCTAGCGGGAGTAGGTGAGCAGTTCTTC
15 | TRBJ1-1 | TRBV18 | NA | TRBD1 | CASSTTGGRTAEAFF | TGTGCCAGCTCAACTACAGGGGGAAGAACGGCTGAAGCTTTCTTT
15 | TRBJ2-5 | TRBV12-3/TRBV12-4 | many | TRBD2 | CASSPWTSGEETQYF | TGTGCCAGCAGCCCCTGGACTAGCGGGGAAGAGACCCAGTACTTC
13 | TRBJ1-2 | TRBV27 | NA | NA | CASSISGKDGYTF | TGTGCCAGCAGTATTTCAGGGAAGGATGGCTACACCTTC
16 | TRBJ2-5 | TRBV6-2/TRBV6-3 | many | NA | CASTTPPPAEKETQYF | TGTGCCAGCACCACCCCCCCGCCGGCAGAAAAAGAGACCCAGTACTTC
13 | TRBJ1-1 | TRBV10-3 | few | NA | CAIRSPLNTEAFF | TGTGCCATCAGGAGTCCATTGAACACTGAAGCTTTCTTT
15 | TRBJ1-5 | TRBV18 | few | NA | CASSTGHDSNQPQHF | TGTGCCAGCTCAACTGGACACGATAGCAATCAGCCCCAGCATTTT
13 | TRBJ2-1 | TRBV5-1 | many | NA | CASSLFGEREQFF | TGCGCCAGCAGCTTGTTCGGCGAGAGAGAGCAGTTCTTC
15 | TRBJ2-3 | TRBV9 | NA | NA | CASSVGQSSTDTQYF | TGTGCCAGCAGCGTAGGACAGAGCAGCACAGATACGCAGTATTTT
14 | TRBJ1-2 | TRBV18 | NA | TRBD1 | CASSPNRDSYGYTF | TGTGCCAGCTCACCTAACCGGGACAGCTATGGCTACACCTTC
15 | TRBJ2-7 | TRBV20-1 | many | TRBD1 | CSASPSGTDVYEQYF | TGCAGTGCGTCTCCCTCCGGGACAGACGTCTACGAGCAGTACTTC
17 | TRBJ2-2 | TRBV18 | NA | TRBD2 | CASSPRFSGANTGELFF | TGTGCCAGCTCACCACGATTTAGCGGGGCGAACACCGGGGAGCTGTTTTTT
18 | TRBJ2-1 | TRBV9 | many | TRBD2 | CASSERPSFSGRAQEQFF | TGTGCCAGCAGCGAGCGGCCCAGCTTTAGCGGGAGGGCCCAAGAGCAGTTCTTC
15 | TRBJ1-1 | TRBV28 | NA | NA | CASSRQKPGGTEAFF | TGTGCCAGCAGCAGACAGAAACCCGGGGGCACTGAAGCTTTCTTT
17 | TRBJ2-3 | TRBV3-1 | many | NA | CASSQGTQGLNGDTQYF | TGTGCCAGCAGCCAAGGCACACAGGGCTTGAATGGAGATACGCAGTATTTT
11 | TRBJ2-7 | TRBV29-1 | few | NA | CSVASVNEQYF | TGCAGCGTTGCTTCAGTAAACGAGCAGTACTTC
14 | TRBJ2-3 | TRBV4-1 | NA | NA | CASSPHTDTDTQYF | TGCGCCAGCAGCCCCCATACCGACACAGATACGCAGTATTTT
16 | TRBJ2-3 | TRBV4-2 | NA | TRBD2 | CASTSTSGRVADTQYF | TGTGCCAGCACTTCGACTAGCGGAAGAGTGGCAGATACGCAGTATTTT
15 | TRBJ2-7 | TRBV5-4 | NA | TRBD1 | CASSLVGTGSYEQYF | TGTGCCAGCAGCTTGGTAGGGACAGGGTCCTACGAGCAGTACTTC
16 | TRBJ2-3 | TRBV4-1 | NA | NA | CASSQDHPGTTDTQYF | TGCGCCAGCAGCCAAGATCATCCCGGGACTACAGATACGCAGTATTTT
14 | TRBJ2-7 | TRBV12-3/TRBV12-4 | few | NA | CASSFFGDYYEQYF | TGTGCCAGCAGTTTCTTTGGGGATTACTACGAGCAGTACTTC
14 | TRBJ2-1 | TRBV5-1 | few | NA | CASSFGAQANEQFF | TGCGCCAGCAGCTTTGGGGCGCAGGCCAATGAGCAGTTCTTC
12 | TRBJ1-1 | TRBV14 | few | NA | CASSQDPRETFF | TGTGCCAGCAGCCAAGACCCTCGGGAGACTTTCTTT
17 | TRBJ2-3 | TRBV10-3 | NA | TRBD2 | CAISESAGGTSTDTQYF | TGTGCCATCAGTGAGTCGGCGGGGGGGACAAGCACAGATACGCAGTATTTT
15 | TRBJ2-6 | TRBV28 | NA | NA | CASSPQVSGANVLTF | TGTGCCAGCAGTCCCCAGGTATCTGGGGCCAACGTCCTGACTTTC
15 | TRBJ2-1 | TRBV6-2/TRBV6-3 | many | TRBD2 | CASSYSPSGGFEQFF | TGTGCCAGCAGTTACTCTCCTAGCGGGGGGTTTGAGCAGTTCTTC
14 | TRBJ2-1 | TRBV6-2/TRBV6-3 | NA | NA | CASCGAPPYNEQFF | TGTGCCAGCTGTGGAGCGCCCCCCTACAATGAGCAGTTCTTC
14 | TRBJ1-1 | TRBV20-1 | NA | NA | CSARELDRNTEAFF | TGCAGTGCTAGGGAACTGGACAGGAACACTGAAGCTTTCTTT
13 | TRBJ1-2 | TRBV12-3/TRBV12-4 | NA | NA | CASSLDGAYGYTF | TGTGCCAGCAGTCTGGACGGGGCTTATGGCTACACCTTC
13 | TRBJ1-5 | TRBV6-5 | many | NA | CASSYSERQPQHF | TGTGCCAGCAGTTACTCAGAGCGGCAGCCCCAGCATTTT
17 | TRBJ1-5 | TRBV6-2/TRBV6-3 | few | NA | CASSYSMTGGLPRPQHF | TGTGCCAGCAGTTACTCGATGACCGGGGGGCTCCCGCGGCCCCAGCATTTT
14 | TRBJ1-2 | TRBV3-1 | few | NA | CASSQPGVPYGYTF | TGTGCCAGCAGCCAACCGGGGGTACCCTATGGCTACACCTTC
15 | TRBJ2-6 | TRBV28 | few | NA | CASTKGGSGANVLTF | TGTGCCAGCACCAAGGGGGGCTCTGGGGCCAACGTCCTGACTTTC
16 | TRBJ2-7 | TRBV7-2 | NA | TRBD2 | CASSLESGTHTYEQYF | TGTGCCAGCAGCTTGGAAAGCGGGACCCACACCTACGAGCAGTACTTC
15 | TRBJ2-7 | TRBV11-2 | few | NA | CASSLDHGKPYEQYF | TGTGCCAGCAGCTTAGATCATGGCAAACCCTACGAGCAGTACTTC
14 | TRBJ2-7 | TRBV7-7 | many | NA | CASSLGVSSYEQYF | TGTGCTAGCAGCCTAGGGGTCAGCTCCTACGAGCAGTACTTC
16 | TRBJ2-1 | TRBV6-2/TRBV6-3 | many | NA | CASSYSSARARDEQFF | TGTGCCAGCAGTTACTCCTCGGCCAGGGCGCGGGATGAGCAGTTCTTC
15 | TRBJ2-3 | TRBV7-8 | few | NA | CASSLVGTRGDTQYF | TGTGCCAGCAGCTTAGTTGGGACCCGAGGAGATACGCAGTATTTT
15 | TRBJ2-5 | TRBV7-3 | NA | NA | CASSLTGLGQETQYF | TGTGCCAGCAGCTTAACTGGGCTGGGCCAAGAGACCCAGTACTTC